This TCR beta chain derives from a study of shared clonotypes between healthy human individuals. As for the study in general: Each donor had three CD4 naive, three CD4 memory, two CD8 naive and one CD8 memory plate.

Original data processing: ImmunoSEQ yielded junction-only sequences lacking quality scores, so filtering differed. Measured with immunoSEQ multiplex PCR; TCRdb has only the in-frame clones, and not every one. That table supplies the V and J calls and clone size; D and trimming were determined from the DNA. Among some 1.1 million clones listed, around three quarters were seen once. Study conclusions and caveats: Around 4.7% of naive CD4 clonotypes were shared across a handful of donors. The study sampled only blood, and tissue repertoires likely differ.

V gave up 2 bases and J gave up 5 bases, with 7 bases separating them. This CDR3 has 13 amino acids. The germline gives CDR1 KGHSH, CDR2 LQKENI. As to this clone: Antigen unknown.

The V and J genes are TRBV18 and TRBJ1-5, with D possibly being TRBD1 (5 bases). The sample was memory CD4+ T cells from PBMCs. Subset reported: CD45RA-negative fraction. The receptor's source is a man younger than 35 in good health. Some clones in this sample may be carry-over from other donors' samples. In DNA form, the CDR3 reads TGTGCCAGCTCACCAATGGGGGATCAGCCCCAGCATTTT. Its protein product is CASSPMGDQPQHF. Based on the CDR3 plus reference TRBV18 and TRBJ1-5, the full variable domain is NAGVMQNPRHLVRRRGQEARLRCSPMKGHSHVYWYRQLPEEGLKFMVYLQKENIIDESGMPKERFSAEFPKEGPSILRIQQVVRGDSAAYFCASSPMGDQPQHFGDGTRLSIL.